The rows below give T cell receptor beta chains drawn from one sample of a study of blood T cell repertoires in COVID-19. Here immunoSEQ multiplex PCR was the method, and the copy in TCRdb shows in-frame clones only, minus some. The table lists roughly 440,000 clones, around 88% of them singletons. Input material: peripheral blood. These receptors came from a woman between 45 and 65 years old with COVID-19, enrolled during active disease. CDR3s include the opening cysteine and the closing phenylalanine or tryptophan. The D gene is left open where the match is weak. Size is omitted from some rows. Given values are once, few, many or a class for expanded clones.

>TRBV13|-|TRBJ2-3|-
TGTGCCAGCAGCTCTCACTTCACAGATACGCAGTATTTT
CASSSHFTDTQYF
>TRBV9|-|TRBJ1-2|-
TGTGCCAGCAGCGGGCAGTTATTCGATGGCTACACCTTC
CASSGQLFDGYTF
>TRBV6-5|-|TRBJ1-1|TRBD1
TGTGCCAGCAATCCGACAGGGGTGAACACTGAAGCTTTCTTT
CASNPTGVNTEAFF
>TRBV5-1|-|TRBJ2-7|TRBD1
TGCGCCAGCAGCTTCCGGACAGGGGGCTACGAGCAGTACTTC
CASSFRTGGYEQYF
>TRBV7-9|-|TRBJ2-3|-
TGTGCCAGCAAGGAGGGAAGCACAGATACGCAGTATTTT
CASKEGSTDTQYF
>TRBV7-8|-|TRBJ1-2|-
TGTGCCAGCAGCCCAGGGAACTATGGCTACACCTTC
CASSPGNYGYTF
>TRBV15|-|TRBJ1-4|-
TGTGCCACCAGCAGAGACCGAGGGGGGGTGGCTAATGAAAAACTGTTTTTT
CATSRDRGGVANEKLFF
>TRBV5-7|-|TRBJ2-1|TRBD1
TGTGCCAGCAGCTCCATATCAGGGGGCAATGAGCAGTTCTTC
CASSSISGGNEQFF
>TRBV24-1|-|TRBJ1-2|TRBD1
TGTGCCACCAGTGACGCCGGGACAGGGAATGACTATGGCTACACCTTC
CATSDAGTGNDYGYTF
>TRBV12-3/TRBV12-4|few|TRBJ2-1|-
TGTGCCAGCAGTTTGGCTGATTACAATGAGCAGTTCTTC
CASSLADYNEQFF
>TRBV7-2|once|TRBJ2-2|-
TGTGCCAGCAGCTTACAGTCGCGGCGATACACCGGGGAGCTGTTTTTT
CASSLQSRRYTGELFF
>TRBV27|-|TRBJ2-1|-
TGTGCCAGCAGTTTTAGCCCGACCGCCTCCTACAATGAGCAGTTCTTC
CASSFSPTASYNEQFF
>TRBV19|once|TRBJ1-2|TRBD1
TGTGCCAGTAGCCCCGGGACAGGTCCCCGGGGAGTGGGCTACACCTTC
CASSPGTGPRGVGYTF
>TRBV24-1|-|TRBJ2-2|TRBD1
TGTGCCACTCAGGGGGCTCCTTACACCGGGGAGCTGTTTTTT
CATQGAPYTGELFF
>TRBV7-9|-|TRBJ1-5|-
TGTGCCAGCAGCTTAGAAGGCAGGGGAGACAATCAGCCCCAGCATTTT
CASSLEGRGDNQPQHF
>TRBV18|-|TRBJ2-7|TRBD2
TGTGCCAGCTCACCTAAGGGACTAGCGGGGGGCGAGCAGTACTTC
CASSPKGLAGGEQYF
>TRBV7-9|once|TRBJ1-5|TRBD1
TGTGCCAGCAGCTCGCCGGGACAGGGGGCGAATCAGCCCCAGCATTTT
CASSSPGQGANQPQHF
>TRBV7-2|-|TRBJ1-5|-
TGTGCCAGCAGCTTATCCGGACAGTCGAATCAGCCCCAGCATTTT
CASSLSGQSNQPQHF
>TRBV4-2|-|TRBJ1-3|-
TGTGCCAGCAGCCAAGATCGAGAGGGGGATGGAAACACCATATATTTT
CASSQDREGDGNTIYF
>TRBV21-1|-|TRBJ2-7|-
TGTGCCAGCAGCAAAAGGCGCCAGGGGCACAACTACGAGCAGTACTTC
CASSKRRQGHNYEQYF
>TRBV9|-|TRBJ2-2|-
TGTGCCAGCAGCGCCCCCCCAGGGACCGGGGAGCTGTTTTTT
CASSAPPGTGELFF
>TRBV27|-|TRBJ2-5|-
TGTGCCAGCAGTCCCCGATGGGACTTTCAAGAGACCCAGTACTTC
CASSPRWDFQETQYF
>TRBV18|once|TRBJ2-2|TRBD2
TGTGCCAGCTCACCCTCTAATAGCGGGGGGAGAACCGGGGAGCTGTTTTTT
CASSPSNSGGRTGELFF
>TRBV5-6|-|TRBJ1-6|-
TGTGCCAGCAGCTTGGGCGGTATGAGCAATTCACCCCTCCACTTT
CASSLGGMSNSPLHF
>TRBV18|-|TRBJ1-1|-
TGTGCCAGCTCACCAGACCCAGGCCCTACTGAAGCTTTCTTT
CASSPDPGPTEAFF
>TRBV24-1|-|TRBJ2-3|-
TGTGCCACCAGTAGAAGCTACGGAGATACGCAGTATTTT
CATSRSYGDTQYF
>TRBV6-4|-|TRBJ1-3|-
TGTGCCAGCAAGGATGACAGCTGGGGAAACACCATATATTTT
CASKDDSWGNTIYF
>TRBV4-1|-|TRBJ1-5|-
TGCGCCAGCAGCCAAGCCCCCGTTTCTAAGGAGAATCAGCCCCAGCATTTT
CASSQAPVSKENQPQHF
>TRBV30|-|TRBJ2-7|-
TGTGCCCAAGGTCACAGTCCCTACGAGCAGTACTTC
CAQGHSPYEQYF
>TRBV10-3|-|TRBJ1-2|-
TGTGCCATCAGTGAAAGGGAGGACGGCTATGGCTACACCTTC
CAISEREDGYGYTF
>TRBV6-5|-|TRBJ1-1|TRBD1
TGTGCCAGCAGCCCCGGGACAGGGTCGGCTGAAGCTTTCTTT
CASSPGTGSAEAFF
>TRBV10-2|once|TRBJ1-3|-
TGCGCCAGCAGTGATGAGGGTCCTGGCGGAAACACCATATATTTT
CASSDEGPGGNTIYF